This paragraph covers one T cell receptor (beta chain) sequence. Here immunoSEQ multiplex PCR was the method, and the copy in TCRdb shows in-frame clones only, minus some. The table has about 94,000 clones, around nine tenths seen once. The sample originates from a study of OX40 agonist ivuxolimab in advanced cancers. CDR3 length: 13 amino acids. The V segment lost 6 bases and the J segment 6 bases; nucleotides outside the gene matches: 1. Germline V gene data show CDR1 as SNHLY and CDR2 as FYNNEI. The sample consisted of CD4+ or CD8+ T cells sorted from blood, taken in a trial of the OX40 agonist ivuxolimab. The chain couples TRBV2 to TRBJ2-2; TRBD1 matches at 10 bases. The clonotype was recovered from an adult with an advanced solid tumor such as melanoma, head and neck, liver or kidney cancer. The CDR3 here is CASRGTGAGELFF. For the CDR3, the DNA is TGTGCCAGCAGAGGGACAGGGGCCGGGGAGCTGTTTTTT.